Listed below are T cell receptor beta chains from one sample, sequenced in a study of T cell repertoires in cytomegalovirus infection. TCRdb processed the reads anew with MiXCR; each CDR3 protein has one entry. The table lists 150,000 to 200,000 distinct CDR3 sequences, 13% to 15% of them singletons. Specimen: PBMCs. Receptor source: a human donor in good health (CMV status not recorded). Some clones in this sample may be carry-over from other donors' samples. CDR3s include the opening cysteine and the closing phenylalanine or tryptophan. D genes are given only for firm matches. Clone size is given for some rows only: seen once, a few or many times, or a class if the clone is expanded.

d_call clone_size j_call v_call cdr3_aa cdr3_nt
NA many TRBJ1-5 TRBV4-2 CASSQGTGNQPQHF TGTGCCAGCAGCCAAGGCACAGGGAATCAGCCCCAGCATTTT
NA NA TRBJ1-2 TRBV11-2 CASSSTIHLTF TGTGCCAGCAGCTCCACAATCCACCTCACCTTC
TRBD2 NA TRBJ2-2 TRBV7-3 CASSLPVAGGPGELFF TGTGCCAGCAGCTTACCGGTAGCGGGAGGGCCTGGGGAGCTGTTTTTT
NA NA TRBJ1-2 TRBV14 CASSQDLLGHGYTF TGTGCCAGCAGCCAAGATCTTTTGGGCCATGGCTACACCTTC
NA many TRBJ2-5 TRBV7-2 CASSLAVERRETQYF TGTGCCAGCAGCTTAGCGGTGGAGCGGAGGGAGACCCAGTACTTC
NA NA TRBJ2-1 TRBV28 CASSFRGEAVDEQFF TGTGCCAGCAGTTTTAGGGGGGAGGCCGTCGATGAGCAGTTCTTC
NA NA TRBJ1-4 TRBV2 CASSGQTFNEKLFF TGTGCCAGCAGCGGACAGACATTTAATGAAAAACTGTTTTTT
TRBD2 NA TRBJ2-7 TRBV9 CASSVGLAGVIEQYF TGTGCCAGCAGCGTAGGTCTAGCGGGAGTAATCGAGCAGTACTTC
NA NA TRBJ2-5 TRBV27 CASGLTGEVWGRETHYF TGTGCCAGCGGTTTAACAGGAGAGGTCTGGGGACGGGAGACCCACTACTTC
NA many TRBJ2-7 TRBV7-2 CASSAQGRSSYEQYF TGTGCCAGCAGCGCCCAGGGGCGGAGCTCCTACGAGCAGTACTTC
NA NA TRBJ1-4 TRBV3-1 CASSRRVTNEKLFF TGTGCCAGCAGCCGCAGGGTGACTAATGAAAAACTGTTTTTT
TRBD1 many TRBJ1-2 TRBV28 CASTGATGRSYGYTF TGTGCCAGCACCGGTGCGACAGGGCGATCCTATGGCTACACCTTC
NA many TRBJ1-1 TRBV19 CASGQQGTMNTEAFF TGTGCCAGTGGGCAACAGGGTACGATGAACACTGAAGCTTTCTTT
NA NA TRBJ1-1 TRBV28 CASSLSPGENTEAFF TGTGCCAGCAGTTTATCTCCAGGGGAAAACACTGAAGCTTTCTTT
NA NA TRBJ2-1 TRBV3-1 CASSQESPGFPYNEQFF TGTGCCAGCAGCCAAGAATCGCCGGGATTCCCCTACAATGAGCAGTTCTTC
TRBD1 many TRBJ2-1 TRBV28 CASSPFGTGSANEQFF TGTGCCAGCAGTCCCTTTGGGACAGGGTCCGCCAATGAGCAGTTCTTC